A single sample is the source of the 2 T cell receptor beta chains below, sequenced in a study of beta chain features in type 1 diabetes. Findings of the study overall: Among all four CD4+ subsets, Type 1 diabetes patients had TCRB CDR3s that were moderately but significantly shorter.

The investigators reverse transcribed all of the isolated RNA, so they sequenced expressed TCRB transcripts. Sequencing was performed with immunoSEQ multiplex PCR; in TCRdb, only in-frame clones are kept and a portion is missing. The repertoire holds 400,000 or so clones, with about 10% as singletons. These receptors lack a known antigen. The sequenced material came from central memory CD4+ T cells from blood. These receptors all stem from a man younger than 45 with type 1 diabetes.

This clone was detected a few times. The genes are TRBV6-6 and TRBJ1-3; D remains ambiguous. Germline V gene sequence: CDR1 MNHNY, CDR2 SVGAGI (reference sequence). Between the trimmed V and J ends, which lost 4 bases and 4 bases, there was a span of 5 bases. CDR3 size: 12 residues. Written as DNA, the CDR3 is TGTGCCAGCAGTTCCCCAGGAAACACCATATATTTT. This sequence encodes CASSSPGNTIYF.

This chain connects TRBV5-1 to TRBJ2-7; TRBD2 might be the D (6 bases). Per the germline V gene, CDR1 is SGHRS and CDR2 is YFSETQ. The ends were cut back, 3 bases at V and 6 bases at J, with 19 bases in the middle. CDR3 length equals 15 residues. The CDR3 DNA reads as TGCGCCAGCAGCTCTCTGAGCCAGTTGGAGGGCGAGCAGTACTTC. This translates into CASSSLSQLEGEQYF.